This T cell receptor (beta chain) was found in a study of blood T cell repertoires in COVID-19. A remark on this clone: Relative to the germline gene, one junction end is altered; a read error may explain this.

Sequencing used immunoSEQ multiplex PCR; TCRdb keeps in-frame clones, though not all of them. The sample has 200,000 to 250,000 clones, 70% to 90% seen once. Germline CDR1 is DFQATT and CDR2 is SNEGSKA (reference sequence). This CDR3 has 11 residues. Participants were placed into cohorts based on the clinical history they reported. For recovered donors of Cohort 3, there were two negative PCRs, clearance, or symptom resolution. The specimen sequenced was PBMCs or T cells enriched from blood (not recorded which). The TCR was taken from a man younger than 45 who had recovered from COVID-19. The J gene is TRBJ1-2, the V gene TRBV20-1; D not certain. The CDR3 DNA reads as TGCAGTGCCAGAGCGGACTATGGCTACACCTTC. Protein: CSARADYGYTF.